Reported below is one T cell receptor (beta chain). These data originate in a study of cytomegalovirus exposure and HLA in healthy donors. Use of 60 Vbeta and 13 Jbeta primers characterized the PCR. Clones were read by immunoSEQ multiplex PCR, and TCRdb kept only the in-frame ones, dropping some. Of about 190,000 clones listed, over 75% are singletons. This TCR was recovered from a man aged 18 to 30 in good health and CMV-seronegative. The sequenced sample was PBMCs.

The CDR3 region is CASSPSRGTTGNTIYF. The CDR3 coding sequence is TGTGCCAGCAGCCCAAGTAGGGGGACTACAGGGAACACCATATATTTT. The chain recombines TRBV9 with TRBJ1-3; maybe TRBD1 (6 bases). The germline gives CDR1 SGDLS, CDR2 YYNGEE. The germline V and J ends were trimmed by 4 bases and 7 bases, with 21 bases remaining between them. The CDR3 length is 16 residues. The complete variable domain, with remaining parts taken from reference TRBV9 and TRBJ1-3, reads DSGVTQTPKHLITATGQRVTLRCSPRSGDLSVYWYQQSLDQGLQFLIQYYNGEERAKGNILERFSAQQFPDLHSELNLSSLELGDSALYFCASSPSRGTTGNTIYFGEGSWLTVV.